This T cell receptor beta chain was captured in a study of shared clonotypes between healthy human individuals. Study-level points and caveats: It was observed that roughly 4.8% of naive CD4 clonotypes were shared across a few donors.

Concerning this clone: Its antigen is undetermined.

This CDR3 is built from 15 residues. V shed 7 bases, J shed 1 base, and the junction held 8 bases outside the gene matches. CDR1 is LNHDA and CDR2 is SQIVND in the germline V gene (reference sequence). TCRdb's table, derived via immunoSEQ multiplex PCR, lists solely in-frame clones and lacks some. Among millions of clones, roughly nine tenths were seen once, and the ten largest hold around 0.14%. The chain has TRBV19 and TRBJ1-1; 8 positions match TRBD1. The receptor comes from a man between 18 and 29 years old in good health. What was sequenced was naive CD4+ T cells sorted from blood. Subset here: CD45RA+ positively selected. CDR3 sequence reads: CASIPTGTGNTEAFF. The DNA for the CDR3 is TGTGCCAGTATCCCAACCGGGACAGGGAACACTGAAGCTTTCTTT.